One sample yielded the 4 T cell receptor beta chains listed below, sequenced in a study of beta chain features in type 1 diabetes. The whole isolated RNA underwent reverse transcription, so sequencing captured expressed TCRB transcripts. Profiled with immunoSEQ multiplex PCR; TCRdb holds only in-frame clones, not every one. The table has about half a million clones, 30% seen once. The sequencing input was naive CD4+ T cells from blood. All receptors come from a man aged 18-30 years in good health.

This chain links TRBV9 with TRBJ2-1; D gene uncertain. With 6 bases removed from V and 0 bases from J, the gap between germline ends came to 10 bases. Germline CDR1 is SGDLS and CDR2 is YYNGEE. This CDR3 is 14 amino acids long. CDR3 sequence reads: CASNRISSYNEQFF. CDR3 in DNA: TGTGCCAGCAACCGAATAAGCTCCTACAATGAGCAGTTCTTC.

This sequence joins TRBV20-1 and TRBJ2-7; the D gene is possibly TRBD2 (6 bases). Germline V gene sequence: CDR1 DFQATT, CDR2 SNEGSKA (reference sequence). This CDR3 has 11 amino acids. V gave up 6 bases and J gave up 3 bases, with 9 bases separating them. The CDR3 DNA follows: TGCAGTGCCCCGGGAGTCTACGAGCAGTACTTC. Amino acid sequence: CSAPGVYEQYF.

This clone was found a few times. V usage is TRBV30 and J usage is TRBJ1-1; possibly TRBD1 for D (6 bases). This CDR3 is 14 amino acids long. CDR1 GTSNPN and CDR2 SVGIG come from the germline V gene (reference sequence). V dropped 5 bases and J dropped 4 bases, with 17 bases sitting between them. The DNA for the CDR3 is TGTGCCTGGGACCGCGGGGGGCAAGGCACTGAAGCTTTCTTT. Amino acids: CAWDRGGQGTEAFF. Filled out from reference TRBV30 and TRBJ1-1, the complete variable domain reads SQTIHQWPATLVQPVGSPLSLECTVEGTSNPNLYWYRQAAGRGLQLLFYSVGIGQISSEVPQNLSASRPQDRQFILSSKKLLLSDSGFYLCAWDRGGQGTEAFFGQGTRLTVV.

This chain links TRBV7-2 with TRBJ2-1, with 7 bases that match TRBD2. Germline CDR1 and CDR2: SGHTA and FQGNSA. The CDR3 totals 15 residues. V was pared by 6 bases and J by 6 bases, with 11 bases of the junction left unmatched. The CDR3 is CASRFSGTGPNEQFF. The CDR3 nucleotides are TGTGCCAGCAGGTTCAGCGGGACGGGCCCCAATGAGCAGTTCTTC.